Below, 7 T cell receptor beta chains from the same sample are listed, as sequenced in a study of T cell repertoires in aging, cancer and after chemotherapy. TRB rearrangements spanning V, D and J were amplified using mixed TRB-A/B primers. TCRdb reprocessed the multiplex PCR reads via MiXCR and lists one record per CDR3 protein. The repertoire holds 1,600 or so distinct CDR3 sequences, with roughly a third as singletons. The template was genomic DNA from peripheral blood, not RNA. Sample: blood. All receptors derive from a human donor with a solid tumor.

The chain couples TRBV30 to TRBJ2-5, with D maybe TRBD1 (6 bases). V lost 2 bases, J lost 5 bases, and 27 bases lay in between. Germline assignment: CDR1 GTSNPN and CDR2 SVGIG (reference sequence). The CDR3 totals 18 residues. Written as DNA, the CDR3 is TGTGCCTGGAGTAATTACGTAAATTTGCAGGGCGGACAGGAGACCCAGTACTTC. Its translation is CAWSNYVNLQGGQETQYF.

This clonotype was picked up one time. The V and J genes are TRBV12-3 or TRBV12-4 and TRBJ2-1, with D possibly matching TRBD2 (7 bases). The CDR3 is 16 amino acids. Trimming removed 6 bases from V and 5 bases from J, with 20 bases in between. CDR3 in DNA: TGTGCCAGCAGCCCTATAAGGGGGGGCTGGGACAATGAGCAGTTCTTC. Translating it yields CASSPIRGGWDNEQFF.

This chain connects TRBV19 to TRBJ1-1, with D perhaps matching TRBD1 (5 bases). Germline CDR1 is LNHDA and CDR2 is SQIVND (reference sequence). The CDR3 runs to 15 residues. The V end was cut by 1 base, the J end by 0 bases, with 9 bases between. The CDR3 loop is CASSIAGRVNTEAFF. CDR3 sequence (DNA): TGTGCCAGTAGTATAGCCGGCAGGGTGAACACTGAAGCTTTCTTT.

The chain links TRBV9 to TRBJ2-3, with D perhaps matching TRBD2 (5 bases). The CDR3 length is 17 residues. Trimming stripped 3 bases from V and 0 bases from J, with 17 bases between. The germline CDR1 and CDR2 sequences are SGDLS and YYNGEE. The CDR3 nucleotides read TGTGCCAGCAGCGCAGCGGACGTACCATCTAGCACAGATACGCAGTATTTT. Protein: CASSAADVPSSTDTQYF. The full variable domain, its missing parts supplied by reference TRBV9 and TRBJ2-3, is DSGVTQTPKHLITATGQRVTLRCSPRSGDLSVYWYQQSLDQGLQFLIQYYNGEERAKGNILERFSAQQFPDLHSELNLSSLELGDSALYFCASSAADVPSSTDTQYFGPGTRLTVL.

This chain connects TRBV10-3 to TRBJ2-7; D is possibly TRBD2 (5 bases). The V gene lost 8 bases and the J gene lost 6 bases, with 14 bases spanning the gap. Germline CDR1 is ENHRY and CDR2 is SYGVKD. The CDR3 covers 12 residues. CDR3 sequence: CAIGREGSEQYF. The CDR3 DNA follows: TGTGCCATCGGCCGAGAGGGCTCCGAGCAGTACTTC.

The V and J genes are TRBV20-1 and TRBJ2-5; 12 nucleotides match TRBD2. V lost 4 bases, J lost 5 bases, and 8 bases stayed unmatched. Germline V gives CDR1 DFQATT, CDR2 SNEGSKA (reference sequence). The CDR3 has 15 residues. The CDR3 region has the DNA TGCAGTGCTACCGGGACTAGCGGGTGGGGGGAGACCCAGTACTTC. Protein sequence: CSATGTSGWGETQYF.

In its sample, this clonotype ranks as large (0.1 to 1%). The CDR3 sequence is CSAESDRQGRWQETQYF. CDR3 DNA sequence: TGCAGTGCGGAATCAGACCGCCAGGGGAGGTGGCAAGAGACCCAGTACTTC. This chain joins TRBV20-1 and TRBJ2-5; either TRBD1 or TRBD2 may supply D (6 bases each). CDR3 length: 17 residues. Trimming took 6 bases from V and 2 from J, leaving 25 bases between them. Germline CDR1 DFQATT, CDR2 SNEGSKA (reference sequence).